The sequence of this T cell receptor beta chain was determined in a study of PD-L1 blockade in urothelial cancer. Assay used: immunoSEQ multiplex PCR; TCRdb lists only in-frame clones, some missing. Among 80,000 to 95,000 clones listed, approximately 82% were seen once. CDR1 and CDR2 from the germline V gene are SGHDT and YYEEEE. The CDR3 is 16 residues long. The V and J ends lost 3 bases and 3 bases, in that order; junction bases with no gene match: 9. Sample time point: peripheral blood 6 weeks after treatment start. This sample comprised PBMCs, obtained around atezolizumab (anti-PD-L1) treatment. V and J are TRBV5-6 and TRBJ2-1; 7 bases are shared with TRBD2. The clonotype was recovered from a man between 65 and 85 years old with urothelial cancer. The CDR3 DNA reads as TGTGCCAGCAGCTCCTACAGCGGGACCGACTACAATGAGCAGTTCTTC. Protein product: CASSSYSGTDYNEQFF.